A selection of T cell receptor beta chains follows, all from one sample in a study of blood T cells in healthy people across ages. TCRdb passed the 5' RACE reads through MiXCR, listing each CDR3 protein once. The table lists about 840,000 distinct CDR3 sequences, almost 30% of them singletons. The same sample was also used in a study of T cells of mothers and their children.

Sequenced sample: blood. All receptors derive from a woman aged 40 to 50 in good health. CDR3s include the opening cysteine and the closing phenylalanine or tryptophan. A D gene is named only where the DNA matches it firmly. Expanded clones are given a class, and other clones once, few, many or no size at all.

clone size: .; J gene: TRBJ2-7; V gene: TRBV7-2; D gene: TRBD2; CDR3 DNA: TGTGCCAGCAGCCCGACTAGCGGGGGGGCCAGCTTCGAGCAGTACTTC; CDR3 protein: CASSPTSGGASFEQYF
clone size: few; J gene: TRBJ2-5; V gene: TRBV2; D gene: TRBD1; CDR3 DNA: TGTGCCAGCAGGTCGTGGACAGGGTGGGAGACCCAGTACTTC; CDR3 protein: CASRSWTGWETQYF
clone size: few; J gene: TRBJ2-3; V gene: TRBV5-1; D gene: .; CDR3 DNA: TGCGCCAGCAGCTTGGGAGGGGGGGGTTCAGATACGCAGTATTTT; CDR3 protein: CASSLGGGGSDTQYF
clone size: .; J gene: TRBJ1-5; V gene: TRBV12-3/TRBV12-4; D gene: TRBD1; CDR3 DNA: TGTGCCAGCACCAAGGGGACAGGATCTCAGCCCCAGCATTTT; CDR3 protein: CASTKGTGSQPQHF
clone size: .; J gene: TRBJ1-1; V gene: TRBV28; D gene: .; CDR3 DNA: TGTGCCAGCAGTTTAAGGTGGGGGCGTGGGGGCACTGAAGCTTTCTTT; CDR3 protein: CASSLRWGRGGTEAFF
clone size: many; J gene: TRBJ2-5; V gene: TRBV7-3; D gene: .; CDR3 DNA: TGTGCCAGCAGCCCCGGGGACCGGGAGCAAGAGACCCAGTACTTC; CDR3 protein: CASSPGDREQETQYF
clone size: few; J gene: TRBJ2-1; V gene: TRBV29-1; D gene: TRBD2; CDR3 DNA: TGCAGCGTTGAAGAGGCCCAGCGGGGGATCGGCGGGGCTCCCTACAATGAGCAGTTCTTC; CDR3 protein: CSVEEAQRGIGGAPYNEQFF
clone size: .; J gene: TRBJ2-3; V gene: TRBV7-9; D gene: .; CDR3 DNA: TGTGCCAGCAGCCTCCCAGGGGTTTTGACAGATACGCAGTATTTT; CDR3 protein: CASSLPGVLTDTQYF
clone size: .; J gene: TRBJ1-5; V gene: TRBV18; D gene: .; CDR3 DNA: TGTGCCAGCTCACCACAGGGAAAGGGTCAGCCCCAGCATTTT; CDR3 protein: CASSPQGKGQPQHF
clone size: many; J gene: TRBJ1-1; V gene: TRBV12-3/TRBV12-4; D gene: TRBD1; CDR3 DNA: TGTGCCAGCAGCCGGTACAGGGGGTACAACACTGAAGCTTTCTTT; CDR3 protein: CASSRYRGYNTEAFF
clone size: many; J gene: TRBJ2-3; V gene: TRBV6-2/TRBV6-3; D gene: .; CDR3 DNA: TGTGCCAGCAAGGGCCCGAGGTTCCCAGATACGCAGTATTTT; CDR3 protein: CASKGPRFPDTQYF
clone size: few; J gene: TRBJ2-7; V gene: TRBV20-1; D gene: TRBD1; CDR3 DNA: TGCAGTGCTCGAAAGGGACAGGGAGGCTACGAGCAGTACTTC; CDR3 protein: CSARKGQGGYEQYF
clone size: few; J gene: TRBJ1-1; V gene: TRBV6-1; D gene: .; CDR3 DNA: TGTGCCACCTCCTTTACCTTGAACACTGAAGCTTTCTTT; CDR3 protein: CATSFTLNTEAFF
clone size: .; J gene: TRBJ2-7; V gene: TRBV12-3/TRBV12-4; D gene: TRBD2; CDR3 DNA: TGTGCCAGCAGATTGACTAGCGGGGGGGATGGTGGCAACGAGCAGTACTTC; CDR3 protein: CASRLTSGGDGGNEQYF
clone size: .; J gene: TRBJ2-1; V gene: TRBV9; D gene: .; CDR3 DNA: TGTGCCAGCAGCGTCCGGGACCGTTATGAGCAGTTCTTC; CDR3 protein: CASSVRDRYEQFF
clone size: few; J gene: TRBJ2-5; V gene: TRBV6-6; D gene: .; CDR3 DNA: TGTGCCAGCGGGTCCCCAGGGGCGGGGGAGACCCAGTACTTC; CDR3 protein: CASGSPGAGETQYF
clone size: .; J gene: TRBJ1-5; V gene: TRBV5-1; D gene: TRBD1; CDR3 DNA: TGCGCCAGCAGCTTGGGGGACAGCGGAAATCAGCCCCAGCATTTT; CDR3 protein: CASSLGDSGNQPQHF
clone size: .; J gene: TRBJ1-5; V gene: TRBV28; D gene: TRBD1; CDR3 DNA: TGTGCCAGCGGTGGACAGGGGGCGTACAATCAGCCCCAGCATTTT; CDR3 protein: CASGGQGAYNQPQHF
clone size: few; J gene: TRBJ2-3; V gene: TRBV9; D gene: .; CDR3 DNA: TGTGCCAGCAGCGTAAGACCTGGGAGGCCGCCAGATACGCAGTATTTT; CDR3 protein: CASSVRPGRPPDTQYF
clone size: .; J gene: TRBJ2-1; V gene: TRBV29-1; D gene: .; CDR3 DNA: TGCAGCGTTGGCAGGGGGGGCAATGAGCAGTTCTTC; CDR3 protein: CSVGRGGNEQFF
clone size: .; J gene: TRBJ1-1; V gene: TRBV6-1; D gene: .; CDR3 DNA: TGTGCCAGCAGTTTTCCTAAAGGGATTCACACTGAAGCTTTCTTT; CDR3 protein: CASSFPKGIHTEAFF
clone size: many; J gene: TRBJ2-5; V gene: TRBV7-2; D gene: .; CDR3 DNA: TGTGCCAGCAGCCTAGCCGGGGCCTACCAAGAGACCCAGTACTTC; CDR3 protein: CASSLAGAYQETQYF
clone size: few; J gene: TRBJ1-4; V gene: TRBV28; D gene: TRBD1; CDR3 DNA: TGTGCCACCTCGGATCCGGGACAGGGGTTAAAACTGTTTTTT; CDR3 protein: CATSDPGQGLKLFF
clone size: .; J gene: TRBJ2-2; V gene: TRBV3-1; D gene: .; CDR3 DNA: TGTGCCAGCAGCCACAGGAACACCGGGGAGCTGTTTTTT; CDR3 protein: CASSHRNTGELFF
clone size: .; J gene: TRBJ2-5; V gene: TRBV12-3/TRBV12-4; D gene: .; CDR3 DNA: TGTGCCAGCATCCGAGGGATTAGAGAGACCCAGTACTTC; CDR3 protein: CASIRGIRETQYF
clone size: .; J gene: TRBJ1-1; V gene: TRBV10-3; D gene: .; CDR3 DNA: TGTGCCATCAGTGAGGCTACAGTCGCTGAAGCTTTCTTT; CDR3 protein: CAISEATVAEAFF
clone size: .; J gene: TRBJ2-1; V gene: TRBV7-6; D gene: .; CDR3 DNA: TGTGCCAGCAGCTCGACCGGGACACCTTGCAATGAGCAGTTCTTC; CDR3 protein: CASSSTGTPCNEQFF
clone size: .; J gene: TRBJ1-6; V gene: TRBV5-1; D gene: .; CDR3 DNA: TGCGCCAGCAGCTTGGTCCTCGGGGGGATGAATTCACCCCTCCACTTT; CDR3 protein: CASSLVLGGMNSPLHF
clone size: .; J gene: TRBJ2-4; V gene: TRBV7-2; D gene: TRBD1; CDR3 DNA: TGTGCCAGCAGCTTAGCGCGTTGGGACAGGGGGAAGATAAGAAACACTCAGTACTTC; CDR3 protein: CASSLARWDRGKIRNTQYF
clone size: few; J gene: TRBJ2-3; V gene: TRBV30; D gene: TRBD2; CDR3 DNA: TGTGCCTGGAAGAATGGACTAGCGACGCTCACAGATACGCAGTATTTT; CDR3 protein: CAWKNGLATLTDTQYF
clone size: many; J gene: TRBJ1-1; V gene: TRBV6-2/TRBV6-3; D gene: TRBD1; CDR3 DNA: TGTGCCAGCAGTTACCGACCACAGGGGAGTGTGAACACTGAAGCTTTCTTT; CDR3 protein: CASSYRPQGSVNTEAFF
clone size: many; J gene: TRBJ2-6; V gene: TRBV11-2; D gene: TRBD1; CDR3 DNA: TGTGCCAGCAGTTTCACGACAGGGATCGGGGCCAACGTCCTGACTTTC; CDR3 protein: CASSFTTGIGANVLTF
clone size: many; J gene: TRBJ2-5; V gene: TRBV5-6; D gene: .; CDR3 DNA: TGTGCCAGCAGCTCCTCAGGTACCCAGTACTTC; CDR3 protein: CASSSSGTQYF
clone size: few; J gene: TRBJ1-1; V gene: TRBV5-1; D gene: .; CDR3 DNA: TGCGCCAGCAGCTTGGGCTGGAGCAGGGGGAACACTGAAGCTTTCTTT; CDR3 protein: CASSLGWSRGNTEAFF
clone size: .; J gene: TRBJ1-2; V gene: TRBV12-3/TRBV12-4; D gene: .; CDR3 DNA: TGTGCCAGCAGCTTACTCCCGAGTTGGGGTGGCGGCTACACCTTC; CDR3 protein: CASSLLPSWGGGYTF
clone size: .; J gene: TRBJ1-1; V gene: TRBV20-1; D gene: .; CDR3 DNA: TGCAGTGCCGGTACCGGGACCTCGAACACTGAAACTTTCTTT; CDR3 protein: CSAGTGTSNTETFF